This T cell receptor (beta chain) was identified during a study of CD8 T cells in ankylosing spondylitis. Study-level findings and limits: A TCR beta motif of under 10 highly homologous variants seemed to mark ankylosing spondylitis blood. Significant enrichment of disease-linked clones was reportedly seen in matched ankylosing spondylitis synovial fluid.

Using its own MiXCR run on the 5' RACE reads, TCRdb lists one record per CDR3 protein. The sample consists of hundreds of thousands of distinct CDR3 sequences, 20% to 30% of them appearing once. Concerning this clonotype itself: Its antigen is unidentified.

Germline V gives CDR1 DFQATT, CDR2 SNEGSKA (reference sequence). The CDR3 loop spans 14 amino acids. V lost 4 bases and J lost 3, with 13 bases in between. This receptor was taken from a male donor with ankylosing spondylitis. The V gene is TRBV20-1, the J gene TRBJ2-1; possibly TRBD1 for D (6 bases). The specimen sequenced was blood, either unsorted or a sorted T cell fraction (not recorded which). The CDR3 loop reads CSATDEGGYNEQFF. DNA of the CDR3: TGCAGTGCTACCGACGAAGGGGGCTACAATGAGCAGTTCTTC.